A selection of T cell receptor beta chains follows, all from one sample in a study of molecular identifiers for immune sequencing clone quantification. TCRdb re-called the PCR reads through MiXCR, storing one row per CDR3 protein. The sample carries about 98,000 distinct CDR3 sequences, about 35% recorded once. Sequences were obtained from naive CD8+ T cells from blood, with Jurkat cell RNA spiked in. Receptor source: a human donor in good health. Some libraries in this study had Jurkat cell RNA spiked in. CDR3s include the opening cysteine and the closing phenylalanine or tryptophan. Fields, in order: D gene, J gene, clone size, V gene, CDR3 protein, CDR3 DNA. D genes are given only for firm matches. Clone size is shown for a subset of rows, as once, few, many or a class of expanded clone.

.,TRBJ1-5,.,TRBV9,CASSSGSGMGGPQHF,TGTGCCAGCAGCTCTGGAAGCGGAATGGGGGGGCCCCAGCATTTT
.,TRBJ2-2,.,TRBV9,CASSEGSTRTGELIF,TGTGCCAGCAGCGAGGGGAGTACTAGGACCGGGGAGCTGATTTTT
TRBD1,TRBJ1-5,.,TRBV9,CASSSGQGWPQHF,TGTGCCAGCAGCTCTGGACAGGGGTGGCCCCAGCATTTT
.,TRBJ1-1,.,TRBV4-3,CASSQDSGRRNTEAFF,TGCGCCAGCAGCCAAGATTCAGGCAGGAGGAACACTGAAGCATTCTTT
.,TRBJ2-2,.,TRBV19,CASRQGLELFF,TGTGCCAGCCGACAGGGACTGGAGCTGTTTTTT
.,TRBJ2-7,.,TRBV21-1,CASSRRKGRGEQYF,TGTGCCAGCAGCAGAAGAAAGGGCAGGGGAGAGCAGTACTTC
.,TRBJ2-3,once,TRBV7-9,CASSLVYTDTQYF,TGTGCCAGCAGCTTAGTGTACACAGATACGCAGTATTTT
.,TRBJ1-2,medium-sized,TRBV6-5,CASTESLNYGYTF,TGTGCCAGTACCGAGAGTCTTAACTATGGCTACACCTTC
.,TRBJ1-3,.,TRBV27,CASSSVSGNTIYF,TGTGCCAGCAGTTCAGTCTCTGGAAACACCATATATTTT
.,TRBJ2-7,many,TRBV28,CASSYRGESGAEQYF,TGTGCCAGCAGTTACCGGGGGGAGTCGGGGGCGGAGCAGTACTTC
.,TRBJ2-7,.,TRBV27,CASRFVRGGPNEQYF,TGTGCCAGCAGATTTGTCAGGGGGGGACCCAACGAGCAGTACTTC
.,TRBJ2-7,.,TRBV28,CASSLSNSYEQYF,TGTGCCAGCAGTTTGAGTAACTCCTACGAGCAGTACTTC
TRBD2,TRBJ2-5,few,TRBV28,CASSFWTSDQYF,TGTGCCAGCAGTTTCTGGACTAGCGACCAGTACTTC
TRBD1,TRBJ1-5,.,TRBV20-1,CSATSQGESNQPQHF,TGCAGTGCTACCTCACAGGGGGAAAGCAATCAGCCCCAGCATTTT
TRBD1,TRBJ2-3,many,TRBV7-9,CASTSTLRDRGRTDTQYF,TGTGCCAGCACCTCAACGTTGCGGGACAGGGGCCGCACAGATACGCAGTATTTT
.,TRBJ1-6,few,TRBV6-5,CASSNDWFNSPLHF,TGTGCCAGCAGCAACGACTGGTTTAATTCACCCCTCCACTTT
TRBD1,TRBJ1-5,few,TRBV7-8,CASSPRTGEGNQPQHF,TGTGCCAGCAGCCCCAGGACAGGGGAAGGGAATCAGCCCCAGCATTTT
.,TRBJ2-7,many,TRBV9,CASSESSGEQYF,TGTGCCAGCAGCGAGAGTTCGGGCGAGCAGTACTTC
TRBD1,TRBJ1-1,few,TRBV28,CASSYPGQGNTEAFF,TGTGCCAGCAGTTACCCGGGACAGGGTAACACTGAAGCTTTCTTT
.,TRBJ1-1,few,TRBV29-1,CSVRAGRYEAFF,TGCAGCGTTAGGGCCGGTCGATATGAAGCTTTCTTT
.,TRBJ2-1,few,TRBV29-1,CSVFPASYNAQFF,TGCAGCGTCTTCCCGGCCTCCTACAATGCGCAGTTCTTC
TRBD2,TRBJ2-3,.,TRBV7-6,CAGSFSGGSTDTQYF,TGTGCCGGCAGCTTTAGCGGGGGGAGCACAGATACGCAGTATTTT
.,TRBJ2-3,few,TRBV11-2,CASSLEYYGLKTDTDTQYF,TGTGCCAGCAGCTTAGAATACTACGGCCTTAAAACAGACACAGATACGCAGTATTTT
TRBD2,TRBJ2-7,.,TRBV6-1,CASSEGLAGMYEQYF,TGTGCCAGCAGTGAAGGACTAGCGGGGATGTACGAGCAGTACTTC
.,TRBJ2-6,.,TRBV16,CASSPNTGAIVLTF,TGTGCCAGCAGCCCTAATACTGGGGCCATCGTCCTGACTTTC
TRBD1,TRBJ1-5,.,TRBV28,CASSWWDRPNSNQPQHF,TGTGCCAGCAGTTGGTGGGACAGGCCTAATAGCAATCAGCCCCAGCATTTT
.,TRBJ1-6,few,TRBV12-3/TRBV12-4,CASSSNQPLHF,TGTGCCAGCAGCTCAAATCAACCCCTCCACTTT
TRBD2,TRBJ2-7,few,TRBV7-9,CASSALLTSGAPYEQYF,TGTGCCAGCAGCGCCCTCTTGACTAGCGGGGCACCCTACGAGCAGTACTTC
.,TRBJ1-2,.,TRBV19,CASSGTSADGYTF,TGTGCCAGCTCCGGGACAAGTGCGGATGGCTACACCTTC
TRBD1,TRBJ2-7,.,TRBV6-2/TRBV6-3,CASSYPTYAGTVSEQYF,TGTGCCAGCAGTTACCCCACCTACGCCGGGACAGTTAGCGAGCAGTACTTC
TRBD2,TRBJ2-7,few,TRBV7-9,CASSYLAGGLNEQYF,TGTGCCAGCAGCTATCTAGCGGGGGGGCTTAACGAGCAGTACTTC
TRBD2,TRBJ2-2,few,TRBV27,CASSRLATGELFF,TGTGCCAGCAGTCGACTAGCTACCGGGGAGCTGTTTTTT
TRBD2,TRBJ2-1,.,TRBV29-1,CSVTPAGSGNEQFF,TGCAGCGTTACACCAGCGGGGTCGGGCAATGAGCAGTTCTTC
TRBD1,TRBJ2-3,many,TRBV12-3/TRBV12-4,CASSLRQGASTDTQYF,TGTGCCAGCAGTTTAAGGCAGGGGGCCAGCACAGATACGCAGTATTTT
.,TRBJ2-7,few,TRBV6-2/TRBV6-3,CATTRGNLADEQYF,TGTGCCACCACTAGGGGTAACCTGGCTGATGAGCAGTACTTC
.,TRBJ1-1,.,TRBV28,CASSRTDYRNTEAFF,TGTGCCAGCAGTCGGACGGACTACCGGAACACTGAAGCTTTCTTT
.,TRBJ2-7,many,TRBV13,CASSLVGEQYF,TGTGCCAGCAGCTTGGTGGGCGAGCAGTACTTC
.,TRBJ2-3,.,TRBV10-2,CASWTYRGDTQYF,TGCGCCAGTTGGACATATCGAGGGGATACGCAGTATTTT
.,TRBJ2-6,.,TRBV19,CASSRTNSGANVLTF,TGTGCCAGTAGTAGAACGAACTCTGGGGCCAACGTCCTGACTTTC
.,TRBJ2-3,few,TRBV28,CASSFSSTGQERLASTDTQYF,TGTGCCAGCAGTTTTTCTTCTACGGGACAAGAGAGACTTGCTAGCACAGATACGCAGTATTTT
.,TRBJ2-7,many,TRBV20-1,CSFLRRNSYEQYF,TGCAGCTTCCTTCGGCGGAACTCCTACGAGCAGTACTTC
TRBD2,TRBJ2-5,many,TRBV12-3/TRBV12-4,CAIAGGPRETQYF,TGTGCAATAGCGGGAGGGCCGCGAGAGACCCAGTACTTC
.,TRBJ2-3,.,TRBV9,CASSPWVVPPDTQYF,TGTGCCAGCAGCCCCTGGGTAGTTCCGCCAGATACGCAGTATTTT
TRBD1,TRBJ2-7,many,TRBV7-9,CASSARTGVGEQYF,TGTGCCAGCAGCGCCAGGACAGGGGTCGGGGAGCAGTACTTC
.,TRBJ1-6,.,TRBV12-3/TRBV12-4,CASSLENSPLHF,TGTGCCAGCAGCTTGGAAAATTCACCCCTCCACTTT
.,TRBJ2-5,.,TRBV4-2,CASSHDTISLAPVETQYF,TGTGCCAGCAGCCATGATACCATCTCCCTAGCGCCCGTAGAGACCCAGTACTTC